The next 26 T cell receptor beta chains were all read from a single sample in a study of T cell responses to AZD1222 COVID-19 vaccine. Libraries were prepared by immunoSEQ multiplex PCR; TCRdb keeps only in-frame clonotypes and omits some of them. The sample has 120,000 or so clones; around 90% are singletons. The sample in question was peripheral blood, obtained on day 0 of AZD1222 vaccination. The source is an adult in good health.

The chain uses TRBV5-1 and TRBJ2-7, with 8 nucleotides matching TRBD1. V shed 4 bases and J 0 bases; nucleotides not matched to a gene: 6. Germline values: CDR1 SGHRS, CDR2 YFSETQ. The CDR3 is 15 amino acids. CDR3: CASSPTGASSYEQYF. The DNA for the CDR3 is TGCGCCAGCAGCCCGACAGGGGCCAGCTCCTACGAGCAGTACTTC.

The V gene is TRBV2, the J gene TRBJ1-5; unclear D gene. V gave up 2 bases and J gave up 6 bases, with 11 bases separating them. The CDR3 is 14 amino acids. CDR1 SNHLY and CDR2 FYNNEI come from the germline V gene. The CDR3 loop is CASSERLAGQPQHF. Written as DNA, the CDR3 is TGTGCCAGCAGTGAAAGGCTCGCTGGTCAGCCCCAGCATTTT.

The chain carries TRBV5-1 and TRBJ2-1; maybe TRBD2 (5 bases). CDR1 SGHRS and CDR2 YFSETQ come from the germline V gene. The CDR3 consists of 14 residues. Trimming shortened V by 0 bases and J by 9 bases, and 13 bases separated the two germline ends. CDR3 residues: CASSLEVGRGEQFF. The CDR3 DNA is TGCGCCAGCAGCTTGGAAGTAGGGAGAGGTGAGCAGTTCTTC.

The rearrangement joins TRBV25-1 to TRBJ1-3; TRBD1 aligns across 7 bases. The length of the CDR3 is 17 residues. The V gene's germline CDR1 is MGHDK and CDR2 SYGVNS. V gave up 5 bases and J gave up 3 bases; unmatched junction bases: 13. The DNA of the CDR3 is TGTGCCAGCAGTAATCCGCTTAAGACAGGGAGTGGAAACACCATATATTTT. It codes for CASSNPLKTGSGNTIYF.

This chain connects TRBV30 to TRBJ1-4; D call uncertain. This CDR3 has 15 amino acids. Trimming pared 6 bases from V and 3 bases from J, leaving 17 bases between. Germline V gives CDR1 GTSNPN, CDR2 SVGIG (reference sequence). The DNA for the CDR3 is TGTGCCTGTCTCAAGACCGCACGCTCTAATGAAAAACTGTTTTTT. This codes for CACLKTARSNEKLFF.

The V call is TRBV5-4, the J call TRBJ1-6, with D tentatively TRBD1 (6 bases). V was shortened by 1 base and J by 10 bases, with 12 bases between the two germline ends. The CDR3 loop spans 14 amino acids. Germline V gene lookup returns CDR1 SGHNT and CDR2 YYREEE (reference sequence). In DNA, the CDR3 is TGTGCCAGCAGCTTGAGGACAGAAGGATCACCCCTCCACTTT. Translation: CASSLRTEGSPLHF.

The chain joins TRBV30 to TRBJ1-6; D is unresolved. CDR3 length: 17 residues. CDR1 is GTSNPN and CDR2 is SVGIG in the germline V gene (reference sequence). Deletions cut 0 bases from V and 0 bases from J, with 12 bases between. CDR3 DNA: TGTGCCTGGAGTGTAACCAGATCAAGCTCCTATAATTCACCCCTCCACTTT. Its translation: CAWSVTRSSSYNSPLHF.

J is TRBJ1-1 and V is TRBV5-5, with 8 bases that match TRBD1. V trimming: 5 bases; J trimming: 11 bases; junction bases outside the gene matches: 17. Germline V gene data show CDR1 as SGHKS and CDR2 as YYEKEE (reference sequence). This CDR3 spans 15 amino acids. Here the CDR3 DNA reads TGTGCCAGCAGACCGCAACCGGCAGGGGGCGTTACTGCTTTCTTT. Translating gives CASRPQPAGGVTAFF.

The chain employs TRBV4-1 and TRBJ1-5, with D hard to call. V gave up 4 bases and J gave up 7 bases, with 11 bases separating them. The length of the CDR3 is 13 residues. Per the germline V gene, CDR1 is MGHRA and CDR2 is YSYEKL. The chain's CDR3 is CASSLLGRQPQHF. The CDR3, as DNA: TGCGCCAGCAGCCTGCTTGGCCGGCAGCCCCAGCATTTT.

The chain joins TRBV7-9 to TRBJ2-7; D remains unclear. The germline V gene has CDR1 SEHNR and CDR2 FQNEAQ (reference sequence). Trimming pared 0 bases from V and 0 bases from J, leaving 6 bases between. CDR3 length equals 14 residues. DNA of the CDR3: TGTGCCAGCAGCTTAGCCTGGAGCTCCTACGAGCAGTACTTC. Translation: CASSLAWSSYEQYF.

This clone was found once. The chain joins TRBV6-5 to TRBJ2-7, with D possibly being TRBD1 (7 bases). The CDR3 sequence is 15 residues long. Trimming pared 6 bases from V and 4 bases from J, leaving 19 bases between. Germline lookup yields CDR1 MNHEY and CDR2 SVGAGI. Written as DNA, the CDR3 is TGTGCCAGCAGACTCGGGACTCTCAGGGGGTACGAGCAGTACTTC. It codes for CASRLGTLRGYEQYF.

V usage is TRBV7-9 and J usage is TRBJ1-2, with a weak D call TRBD1 (6 bases). V shed 2 bases and J shed 6 bases, with 16 bases lying between them. Germline V gives CDR1 SEHNR, CDR2 FQNEAQ (reference sequence). The CDR3 length is 15 residues. CDR3 protein: CASSLPNRDTNGYTF. The CDR3 bases are TGTGCCAGCAGCTTACCTAATAGGGACACCAATGGCTACACCTTC.

The V and J genes are TRBV15 and TRBJ2-2; unclear D gene. Germline V gene lookup returns CDR1 LNHNV and CDR2 YYDKDF (reference sequence). V lost 0 bases and J lost 7, with 24 bases in between. This CDR3 is 19 amino acids long. For the CDR3, the DNA is TGTGCCACCAGCAGAGATGCTGTCCCAAGGGCAGGTTTTGACGGGGAGCTGTTTTTT. This codes for CATSRDAVPRAGFDGELFF.

The rearrangement joins TRBV30 to TRBJ2-7; 8 bases are shared with TRBD1. The length of the CDR3 is 15 residues. V dropped 3 bases and J dropped 2; count of bases not matched to a gene: 9. CDR1 GTSNPN and CDR2 SVGIG come from the germline V gene (reference sequence). The CDR3 DNA follows: TGTGCCTGGAGGGGTCAGGGGGCCAGAACCTACGAGCAGTACTTC. It codes for CAWRGQGARTYEQYF.

The chain combines TRBV5-6 with TRBJ1-2, with a possible D match to TRBD1 (5 bases). V shed 8 bases and J shed 4 bases, with 15 bases lying between them. Germline V lookup: CDR1 SGHDT, CDR2 YYEEEE. The CDR3 totals 13 residues. CDR3 in DNA: TGTGCCAGTGGTGAGGGACGGGGCTATGGCTACACCTTC. Amino acid sequence: CASGEGRGYGYTF.

V gene TRBV7-2 combines with J gene TRBJ1-1, with unresolved D. Trimming took off 1 base at V and 11 bases at J, with 14 bases between the two ends. This CDR3 has 13 amino acids. From germline, CDR1 is SGHTA and CDR2 FQGNSA. The CDR3 DNA sequence: TGTGCCAGCAGCTTAGTGGTAACCGCCGCCGCTTTCTTT. As protein: CASSLVVTAAAFF.

This clone turned up a few times. This sequence joins TRBV18 and TRBJ1-2; 9 bases are a match to TRBD1. Germline-derived CDR1 and CDR2 are KGHSH and LQKENI. This CDR3 is 16 amino acids long. Trimming removed 5 bases from V and 6 bases from J; junction bases left unmatched: 13. The CDR3 nucleotides are TGTGCCAGCTCAACTTTACCGGGACAGGGAATTAATGGCTACACCTTC. The encoded protein is CASSTLPGQGINGYTF.

J is TRBJ1-2 and V is TRBV30; 7 bases match TRBD1. The CDR3 is 13 amino acids. Germline lookup yields CDR1 GTSNPN and CDR2 SVGIG (reference sequence). The junction had 4 bases not matched to a gene; V was cut back by 4 bases and J by 2 bases. In DNA, the CDR3 is TGTGCCTGGAAATGGGGACAGAACTATGGCTACACCTTC. Residues: CAWKWGQNYGYTF.

The CDR3 nucleotides read TGTGCCAGCAGTTTGGGGACGTTATATGGCTACACCTTC. Its protein product is CASSLGTLYGYTF. This sequence joins TRBV12-3 or TRBV12-4 and TRBJ1-2; D possibly corresponds to TRBD1 (5 bases). The CDR3 is 13 residues long. V lost 3 bases and J lost 5, with 10 bases in between.

V gene TRBV12-3 or TRBV12-4 combines with J gene TRBJ1-2; tentative D call: TRBD1 (5 bases). Trimming removed 6 bases from V and 8 bases from J, with 16 bases in between. The CDR3 length is 13 residues. The CDR3 DNA follows: TGTGCCAGCAGCGTCAGGGCGATGGACGGCTACACCTTC. Translating it yields CASSVRAMDGYTF.

V usage is TRBV30 and J usage is TRBJ1-6; 12 bases map to TRBD1. The CDR3 has 12 amino acids. Trimming took 5 bases from V and 10 from J; bases not matched to a gene: 0. CDR1 and CDR2 from the germline V gene are GTSNPN and SVGIG (reference sequence). CDR3 sequence: CAWGTGGSPLHF. The CDR3 region has the DNA TGTGCCTGGGGGACAGGGGGCTCACCCCTCCACTTT.

The V and J genes are TRBV5-4 and TRBJ2-3; D is possibly TRBD2 (6 bases). V dropped 5 bases and J dropped 0 bases, with 13 bases sitting between them. Germline V gene sequence: CDR1 SGHNT, CDR2 YYREEE (reference sequence). The CDR3 has 15 amino acids. This CDR3 reads CASRSGTGSTDTQYF. For the CDR3, the DNA is TGTGCCAGCAGGTCCGGGACTGGCAGCACAGATACGCAGTATTTT.

V usage is TRBV3-1 (or the pseudogene TRBV3-2) and J usage is TRBJ1-5; D gene ambiguous. CDR1 and CDR2 (germline): LGHDT, YNNKEL (reference sequence). The CDR3 covers 14 residues. V dropped 4 bases and J dropped 1 base, with 8 bases sitting between them. The chain's CDR3 is CASSLKGSNQPQHF. The CDR3 region has the DNA TGTGCCAGCAGCCTAAAAGGGAGCAATCAGCCCCAGCATTTT.

This clone was detected only once. The chain employs TRBV19 and TRBJ1-1, with D hard to call. V shed 1 base and J shed 5 bases, with 14 bases lying between them. The germline V gene encodes CDR1 LNHDA and CDR2 SQIVND (reference sequence). This CDR3 is 15 amino acids long. The chain's CDR3 is CASSIGLAGRTEAFF. The CDR3 bases are TGTGCCAGTAGTATAGGGTTGGCGGGGAGGACTGAAGCTTTCTTT.

About this clone itself: Relative to the germline gene, one junction end is altered; a read error may explain this. V gene TRBV28 combines with J gene TRBJ1-2; TRBD1 agrees at 9 bases. Germline CDR1 and CDR2: MDHEN and SYDVKM. This CDR3 is 16 amino acids long. The CDR3 region is CASSLRISGTGIGRSF. In nucleotides, the CDR3 is TGTGCCAGCAGTTTACGTATTTCCGGGACAGGGATCGGGCGGTCCTTC.

This sequence joins TRBV28 and TRBJ2-3; the D gene is possibly TRBD2 (5 bases). CDR3 size: 16 residues. V was clipped by 1 base and J by 5 bases, with 16 bases between them. The germline CDR1 and CDR2 sequences are MDHEN and SYDVKM. DNA for the CDR3: TGTGCCAGCAGTTTATTTTCGGGCCCCGCGGGAGATACGCAGTATTTT. Its protein product is CASSLFSGPAGDTQYF.